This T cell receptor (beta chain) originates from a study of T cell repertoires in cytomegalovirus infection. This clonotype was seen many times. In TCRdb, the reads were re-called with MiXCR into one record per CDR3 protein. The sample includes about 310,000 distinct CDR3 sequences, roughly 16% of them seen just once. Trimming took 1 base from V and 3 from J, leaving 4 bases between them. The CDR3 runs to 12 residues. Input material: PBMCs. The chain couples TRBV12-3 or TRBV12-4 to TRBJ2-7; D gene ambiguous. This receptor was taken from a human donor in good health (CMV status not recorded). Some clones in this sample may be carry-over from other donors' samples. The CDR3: CASSLGLYEQYF. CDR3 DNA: TGTGCCAGCAGTTTAGGACTCTACGAGCAGTACTTC.